This T cell receptor beta chain was observed in a study of cytomegalovirus exposure and HLA in healthy donors. TCRdb's copy holds only in-frame clones and misses some; the assay was immunoSEQ multiplex PCR. The data hold about 330,000 clones, with just over 85% observed a single time. This CDR3 has 16 amino acids. The germline CDR1 and CDR2 sequences are SGHAT and FQNNGV. After removal of 0 bases from V and 3 bases from J, the junction contained 6 bases not matched to a gene. To note about this clone: Its antigen is as yet unknown.

Study-wide points: There were fewer than 200 TCR beta chains listed as cytomegalovirus-associated. In vitro checks showed that a few CMV-associated chains really do target CMV antigens.

The chain uses TRBV11-2 and TRBJ2-3; 7 positions agree with TRBD2. This TCR was recovered from a woman aged 18-29 years in good health and CMV-seronegative. The sample was PBMCs. CDR3 in amino acids: CASSLDRLAVTDTQYF. In nucleotides, the CDR3 is TGTGCCAGCAGCTTAGATAGGCTAGCGGTAACAGATACGCAGTATTTT.